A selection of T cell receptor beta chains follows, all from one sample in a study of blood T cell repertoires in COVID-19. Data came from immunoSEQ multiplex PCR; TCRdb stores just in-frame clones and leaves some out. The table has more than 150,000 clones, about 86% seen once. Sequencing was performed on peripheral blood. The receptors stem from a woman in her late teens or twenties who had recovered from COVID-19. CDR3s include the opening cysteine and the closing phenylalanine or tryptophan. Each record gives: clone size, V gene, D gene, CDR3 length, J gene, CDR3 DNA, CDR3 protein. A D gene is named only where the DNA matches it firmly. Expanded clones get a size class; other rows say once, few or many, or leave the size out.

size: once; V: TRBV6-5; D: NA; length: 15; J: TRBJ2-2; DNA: TGTGCCAGCAGTTATCTGGCCGGGGGAATCGGGGAGCTGTTTTTT; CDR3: CASSYLAGGIGELFF
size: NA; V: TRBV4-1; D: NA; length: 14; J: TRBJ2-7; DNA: TGCGCCAGCAGCCAAGGACACCAGTCAGGCGAGCAGTACTTC; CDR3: CASSQGHQSGEQYF
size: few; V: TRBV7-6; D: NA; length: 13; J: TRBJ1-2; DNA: TGTGCCAGCAGCTTCCGGGGGGCGGCTGGCTACACCTTC; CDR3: CASSFRGAAGYTF
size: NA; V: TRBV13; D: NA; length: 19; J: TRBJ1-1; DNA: TGTGCCAGCAGCTCGATGTTAGTTCCCTCTTCAGGGTGGGCCACTGAAGCTTTCTTT; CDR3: CASSSMLVPSSGWATEAFF
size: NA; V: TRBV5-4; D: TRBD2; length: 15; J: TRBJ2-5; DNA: TGTGCCAGCAGCTCGCGCCTAGCGGGAGAGGAGACCCAGTACTTC; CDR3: CASSSRLAGEETQYF
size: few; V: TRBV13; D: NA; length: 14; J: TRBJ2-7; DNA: TGTGCCAGCAGCCCCCCAGGCCTTTCCTACGAGCAGTACTTC; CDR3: CASSPPGLSYEQYF
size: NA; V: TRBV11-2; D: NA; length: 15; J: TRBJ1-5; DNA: TGTGCCAGCAGCCCCTCATCGGTGGGCAATCAGCCCCAGCATTTT; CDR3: CASSPSSVGNQPQHF
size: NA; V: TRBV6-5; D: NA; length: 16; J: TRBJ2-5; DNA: TGTGCCAGCAGTTACAGGAATAAGGGGATCGGAGAGACCCAGTACTTC; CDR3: CASSYRNKGIGETQYF
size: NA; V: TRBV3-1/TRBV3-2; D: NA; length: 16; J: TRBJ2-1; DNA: TGTGCCAGCAGCCCTTTATTCGGAGTCGTCGGGGATGAGCAGTTCTTC; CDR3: CASSPLFGVVGDEQFF
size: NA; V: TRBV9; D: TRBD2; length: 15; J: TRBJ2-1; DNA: TGTGCCAGCAGCGTAGAGGCGGGGGGGCACAATGAGCAGTTCTTC; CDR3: CASSVEAGGHNEQFF
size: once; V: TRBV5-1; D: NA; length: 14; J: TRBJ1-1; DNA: TGCGCCAGCAGCTTCCGGGGAATGAACACTGAAGCTTTCTTT; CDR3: CASSFRGMNTEAFF
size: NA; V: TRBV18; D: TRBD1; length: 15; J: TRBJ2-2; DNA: TGTGCCAGCTCACCCCGACAGGGGTGGACCGGGGAGCTGTTTTTT; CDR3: CASSPRQGWTGELFF
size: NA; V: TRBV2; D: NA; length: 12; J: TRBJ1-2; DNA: TGTGCCAGCACCTATCAGGGTTCTGGCTACACCTTC; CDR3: CASTYQGSGYTF
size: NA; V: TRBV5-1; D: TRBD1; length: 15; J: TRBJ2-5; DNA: TGCGCCAGCAGCGCCCAGACAGGGCGCCAAGAGACCCAGTACTTC; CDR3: CASSAQTGRQETQYF
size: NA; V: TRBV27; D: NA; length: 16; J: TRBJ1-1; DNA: TGTGCCAGCCACGAGGGAGGGACAAGGTGGAACACTGAAGCTTTCTTT; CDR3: CASHEGGTRWNTEAFF
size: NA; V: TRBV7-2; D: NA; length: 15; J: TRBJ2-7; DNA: TGTGCCAGCAGCCCGCTCGGGACTGCAGCCTACGAGCAGTACTTC; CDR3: CASSPLGTAAYEQYF
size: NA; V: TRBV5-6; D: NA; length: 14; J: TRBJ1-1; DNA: TGTGCCAGCAGCTCCGATACCGGGGCGGGAAAAGCTTTCTTT; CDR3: CASSSDTGAGKAFF
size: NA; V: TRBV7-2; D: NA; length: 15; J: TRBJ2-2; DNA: TGTGCCAGCAGCTTAACAGGGTCGGACACCGGGGAGCTGTTTTTT; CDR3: CASSLTGSDTGELFF
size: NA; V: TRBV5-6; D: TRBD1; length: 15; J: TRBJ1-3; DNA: TGTGCCAGCAGCTTCTGGACAGGGGCCGGAAACACCATATATTTT; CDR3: CASSFWTGAGNTIYF
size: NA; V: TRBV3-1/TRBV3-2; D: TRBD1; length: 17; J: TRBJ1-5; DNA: TGTGCCAGCAGCCAAGTCCCCCCGCAGGGGGCTTGTCAGCCCCAGCATTTT; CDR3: CASSQVPPQGACQPQHF
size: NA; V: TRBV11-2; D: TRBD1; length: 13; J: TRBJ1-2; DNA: TGTGCCAGCAGCCGGGACAGGACGGCACCCTACACCTTC; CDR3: CASSRDRTAPYTF
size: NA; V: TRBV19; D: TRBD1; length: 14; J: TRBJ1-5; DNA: TGTGCCAGTAGTATCCGACAGGGCCATCAGCCCCAGCATTTT; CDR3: CASSIRQGHQPQHF
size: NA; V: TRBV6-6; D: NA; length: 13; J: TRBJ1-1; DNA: TGTGCCAGCAGTTACGCAGGGAACACTGAAGCTTTCTTT; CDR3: CASSYAGNTEAFF
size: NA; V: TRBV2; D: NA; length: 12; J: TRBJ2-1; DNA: TGTGCCAGCAGTGGGCTCTCCAATGAGCAGTTCTTC; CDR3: CASSGLSNEQFF
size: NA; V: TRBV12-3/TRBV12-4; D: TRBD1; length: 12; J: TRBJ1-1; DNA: TGTGCCAGCAGTCTACGGACAGGGGAGGCTTTCTTT; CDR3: CASSLRTGEAFF
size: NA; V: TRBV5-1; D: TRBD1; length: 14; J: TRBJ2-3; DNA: TGCGCCAGCAGCTGGGACAGGGAAGGAGATACGCAGTATTTT; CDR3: CASSWDREGDTQYF
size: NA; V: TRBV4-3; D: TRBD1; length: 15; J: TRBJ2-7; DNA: TGCGCCAGCAGCCAAGATAGGGGACAGGGGTACGAGCAGTACTTC; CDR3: CASSQDRGQGYEQYF
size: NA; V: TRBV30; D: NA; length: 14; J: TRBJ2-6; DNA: TGTGCCTTGGATTGGAGCTCTGGGGCCAACGTCCTGACTTTC; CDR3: CALDWSSGANVLTF
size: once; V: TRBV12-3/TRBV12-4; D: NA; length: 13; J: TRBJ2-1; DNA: TGTGCCAGCAGTGTACTAGTTTACAATGAGCAGTTCTTC; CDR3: CASSVLVYNEQFF
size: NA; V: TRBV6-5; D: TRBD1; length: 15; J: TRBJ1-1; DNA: TGTGCCAGCATTGGGCCAGGGGGCTTGTGGACTGAAGCTTTCTTT; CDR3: CASIGPGGLWTEAFF
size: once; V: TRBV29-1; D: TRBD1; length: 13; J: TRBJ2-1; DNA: TGCAGCGTTGACGGGACAGGGGGTGATGAGCAGTTCTTC; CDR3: CSVDGTGGDEQFF
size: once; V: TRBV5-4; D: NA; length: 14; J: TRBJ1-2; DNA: TGTGCCAGCAGCTTGTGGGAGGGCAGCTATGGCTACACCTTC; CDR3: CASSLWEGSYGYTF
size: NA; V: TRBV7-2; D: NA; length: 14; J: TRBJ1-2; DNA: TGTGCCAGCAGCTTCGAGCGGACTCAAAGAGGCTACACCTTC; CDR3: CASSFERTQRGYTF
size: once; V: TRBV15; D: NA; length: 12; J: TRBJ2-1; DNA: TGTGCCACCCGGACAACCTACAATGAGCAGTTCTTC; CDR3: CATRTTYNEQFF
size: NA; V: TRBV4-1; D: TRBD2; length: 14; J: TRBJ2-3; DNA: TGCGCCAGCAGCCGCCGAGGCGGGGGGGATACGCAGTATTTT; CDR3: CASSRRGGGDTQYF
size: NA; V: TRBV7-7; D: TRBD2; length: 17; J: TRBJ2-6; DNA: TGTGCCAGCAGCCCGGGACTAGCGGGGGCTGGGGCCAACGTCCTGACTTTC; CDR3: CASSPGLAGAGANVLTF
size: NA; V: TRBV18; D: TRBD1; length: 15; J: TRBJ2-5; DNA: TGTGCCAGCTCACGGACAGGTCCGTACCAAGAGACCCAGTACTTC; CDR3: CASSRTGPYQETQYF
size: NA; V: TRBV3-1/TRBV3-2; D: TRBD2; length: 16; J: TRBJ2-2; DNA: TGTGCCAGCAGCCAAGAAGGGTCGGGAGGGCCGTTGGAGCTGTTTTTT; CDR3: CASSQEGSGGPLELFF
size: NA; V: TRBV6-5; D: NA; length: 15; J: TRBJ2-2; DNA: TGTGCCAGCAGTTACTCCACTAGATTCACCGGGGAGCTGTTTTTT; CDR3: CASSYSTRFTGELFF
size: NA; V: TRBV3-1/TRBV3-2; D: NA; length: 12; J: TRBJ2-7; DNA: TGTGCCAGCAGCCATGCAGGCTACGAGCAGTACTTC; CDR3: CASSHAGYEQYF
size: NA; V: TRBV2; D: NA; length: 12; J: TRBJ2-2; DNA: TGTGCCAGCAGTACAGGGTCCGGGGAGCTGTTTTTT; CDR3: CASSTGSGELFF
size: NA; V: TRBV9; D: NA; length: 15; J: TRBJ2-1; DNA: TGTGCCAGCAGCTCGTGGACAGTACCAAACAATGAGCAGTTCTTC; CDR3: CASSSWTVPNNEQFF